Presented here are 25 T cell receptor beta chains from one specimen sequenced in a study of shared clonotypes between healthy human individuals. Method: immunoSEQ multiplex PCR; TCRdb's copy keeps in-frame clones and lacks some. The sample lists 1.4 million or so clones, approximately 98.5% occurring once. The sequencing sample was made of naive CD4+ T cells sorted from blood. The subset denotes: CD45RA+ positively selected. These TCRs come from a man aged 30 to 39 in good health.

The chain combines TRBV2 with TRBJ1-1, with a tentative D call TRBD1 (5 bases). The germline CDR1 and CDR2 sequences are SNHLY and FYNNEI. The V and J ends lost 6 bases and 3 bases respectively, with 17 bases between them. The CDR3 totals 15 residues. The CDR3 sequence: CASRSQAQKDTEAFF. CDR3 DNA sequence: TGTGCCAGCAGGTCACAGGCACAGAAGGACACTGAAGCTTTCTTT.

The chain recombines TRBV5-1 with TRBJ2-7, with TRBD1 identical over 9 bases. Germline loops: CDR1 SGHRS, CDR2 YFSETQ. V lost 0 bases and J lost 2; bases outside the gene matches: 6. CDR3 length: 16 residues. The CDR3 DNA follows: TGCGCCAGCAGCTTGGATGGGACAGGGTATGCCTACGAGCAGTACTTC. Translated, it gives CASSLDGTGYAYEQYF. The complete variable domain, with remaining parts taken from reference TRBV5-1 and TRBJ2-7, reads KAGVTQTPRYLIKTRGQQVTLSCSPISGHRSVSWYQQTPGQGLQFLFEYFSETQRNKGNFPGRFSGRQFSNSRSEMNVSTLELGDSALYLCASSLDGTGYAYEQYFGPGTRLTVT.

This clone came up once. This chain connects TRBV4-3 to TRBJ2-5, with 7 bases matching TRBD2. The V segment lost 4 bases and the J segment 5 bases; nucleotides outside the gene matches: 4. Germline loops: CDR1 LGHNA, CDR2 YSLEER. The CDR3 has 13 residues. CDR3 amino acids: CASSRGLRETQYF. CDR3 nucleotide sequence: TGCGCCAGCAGCCGGGGACTACGGGAGACCCAGTACTTC.

The chain has TRBV4-3 and TRBJ1-5; D may be TRBD1 (6 bases). Looked up from germline, CDR1 is LGHNA and CDR2 is YSLEER. The CDR3 loop spans 13 amino acids. The V gene lost 2 bases and the J gene lost 7 bases, with 9 bases spanning the gap. CDR3 amino acids: CASSQITGQPQHF. In DNA form, the CDR3 reads TGCGCCAGCAGCCAAATAACAGGGCAGCCCCAGCATTTT.

This clone was detected once. Other DNA sequences in the same sample also yield this CDR3. The chain joins TRBV27 to TRBJ2-5; possibly TRBD2 for D (5 bases). With 6 bases removed from V and 2 bases from J, the gap between germline ends came to 10 bases. The CDR3 runs to 13 residues. From germline, CDR1 is MNHEY and CDR2 SMNVEV (reference sequence). CDR3 sequence (DNA): TGTGCCAGCAGCATACGGGGTCAAGAGACCCAGTACTTC. Translated: CASSIRGQETQYF.

As to this clone: This specimen includes other DNA sequences encoding the same CDR3. The chain couples TRBV18 to TRBJ2-3; 9 bases agree with TRBD2. This CDR3 has 15 residues. Looked up from germline, CDR1 is KGHSH and CDR2 is LQKENI. The junction had 4 bases not matched to a gene; V was cut back by 6 bases and J by 0 bases. Here the CDR3 reads CASSPTSGSTDTQYF. In DNA, the CDR3 is TGTGCCAGCTCCCCAACTAGCGGGAGCACAGATACGCAGTATTTT. The full variable domain, its missing parts supplied by reference TRBV18 and TRBJ2-3, is NAGVMQNPRHLVRRRGQEARLRCSPMKGHSHVYWYRQLPEEGLKFMVYLQKENIIDESGMPKERFSAEFPKEGPSILRIQQVVRGDSAAYFCASSPTSGSTDTQYFGPGTRLTVL.

This chain joins TRBV2 and TRBJ2-2, with 7 positions matching TRBD2. This CDR3 is 14 amino acids long. The V and J ends lost 8 bases and 0 bases, in that order; junction bases with no gene match: 3. CDR1 and CDR2 (germline): SNHLY, FYNNEI. CDR3 nucleotide sequence: TGTGCCAGCGCGGGACTAACGAACACCGGGGAGCTGTTTTTT. The encoded protein is CASAGLTNTGELFF.

V is TRBV14 and J is TRBJ2-1; 7 positions agree with TRBD1. Germline V gene data show CDR1 as SGHDN and CDR2 as FVKESK. V shed 0 bases and J 6 bases; nucleotides not matched to a gene: 8. The CDR3 runs 16 residues. Here the CDR3 reads CASSQDPGTVLNEQFF. Here the CDR3 DNA reads TGTGCCAGCAGCCAAGACCCCGGGACAGTACTCAATGAGCAGTTCTTC.

The chain couples TRBV7-6 to TRBJ2-7; possibly TRBD2 for D (6 bases). The CDR3 has 14 amino acids. Germline CDR1 SGHVS, CDR2 FNYEAQ. The V and J ends lost 3 bases and 6 bases respectively, with 15 bases between them. The DNA of the CDR3 is TGTGCCAGCAGCTTGGTTACTAGCCGCGGCGAGCAGTACTTC. As protein: CASSLVTSRGEQYF.

The chain joins TRBV7-6 to TRBJ2-3, with TRBD2 identical over 9 bases. The CDR3 covers 18 residues. Germline V gene sequence: CDR1 SGHVS, CDR2 FNYEAQ. The trim removed 0 bases at V and 0 bases at J, leaving 7 bases unmatched. The CDR3 spells CASSLAPKTSGSTDTQYF. In DNA form, the CDR3 reads TGTGCCAGCAGCTTAGCCCCGAAGACTAGCGGCAGCACAGATACGCAGTATTTT.

The chain is built from TRBV9 and TRBJ2-3, with 8 positions matching TRBD2. J gave up 0 bases and V 0 bases, and 6 bases lay outside the gene matches. The CDR3 extends over 17 amino acids. Per the germline V gene, CDR1 is SGDLS and CDR2 is YYNGEE. CDR3 protein: CASSVGSSGYSTDTQYF. CDR3 coding DNA: TGTGCCAGCAGCGTAGGTTCTAGCGGGTATAGCACAGATACGCAGTATTTT.

The V gene is TRBV4-2, the J gene TRBJ1-2; D remains ambiguous. Trimming pared 5 bases from V and 7 bases from J, leaving 14 bases between. The CDR3 runs 13 residues. Germline V gene data show CDR1 as LGHNA and CDR2 as YNFKEQ. CDR3 amino acids: CASSSPGGFGYTF. The CDR3 bases are TGTGCCAGCAGCTCCCCAGGCGGCTTTGGCTACACCTTC.

This chain uses TRBV27 with TRBJ2-6, with a weak D call TRBD1 (6 bases). CDR1 is MNHEY and CDR2 is SMNVEV in the germline V gene (reference sequence). V was shortened by 3 bases and J by 13 bases, with 22 bases between the two germline ends. The CDR3 covers 16 residues. The DNA of the CDR3 is TGTGCCAGCAGTTTGCAGGGGCAGGGAGTCTTCAGGGTCCTGACTTTC. It encodes CASSLQGQGVFRVLTF.

The V and J genes are TRBV19 and TRBJ2-2, with 12 bases aligning to TRBD1. CDR1 and CDR2 (germline): LNHDA, SQIVND (reference sequence). The CDR3 is made up of 16 amino acids. V gave up 6 bases and J gave up 5 bases; unmatched junction bases: 7. CDR3 sequence reads: CASRGTGGAWTGELFF. For the CDR3, the DNA is TGTGCCAGTAGAGGGACAGGGGGCGCCTGGACCGGGGAGCTGTTTTTT. Combining the CDR3 with reference TRBV19 and TRBJ2-2 gives the whole variable domain DGGITQSPKYLFRKEGQNVTLSCEQNLNHDAMYWYRQDPGQGLRLIYYSQIVNDFQKGDIAEGYSVSREKKESFPLTVTSAQKNPTAFYLCASRGTGGAWTGELFFGEGSRLTVL.

V usage is TRBV9 and J usage is TRBJ2-2; 9 positions agree with TRBD2. Germline CDR1 and CDR2: SGDLS and YYNGEE. V was clipped by 0 bases and J by 5 bases; unmatched bases: 17. The CDR3 sequence is 20 residues long. CDR3 DNA sequence: TGTGCCAGCAGCGTAGGGCCCAACGGAGGCGGGAGGGCCTGGACCGGGGAGCTGTTTTTT. Protein: CASSVGPNGGGRAWTGELFF.

The chain employs TRBV27 and TRBJ2-2, with 7 bases that match TRBD2. Germline-derived CDR1 and CDR2 are MNHEY and SMNVEV (reference sequence). The CDR3 has 15 residues. V gave up 6 bases and J gave up 6 bases; unmatched junction bases: 10. CDR3 nucleotides: TGTGCCAGCAGGAGTTTGGGAGGGAGCCCCGGGGAGCTGTTTTTT. Protein product: CASRSLGGSPGELFF.

The V gene is TRBV4-3, the J gene TRBJ2-6; D is unresolved. Germline V lookup: CDR1 LGHNA, CDR2 YSLEER. The ends were cut back, 1 base at V and 7 bases at J, with 20 bases in the middle. The CDR3 length is 18 residues. The CDR3 DNA follows: TGCGCCAGCAGCCAAGTCTTAACCGATAGGGTGGTAGCCAACGTCCTGACTTTC. Translated: CASSQVLTDRVVANVLTF.

The chain recombines TRBV2 with TRBJ2-7, with D unresolved. The CDR3 has 13 residues. V dropped 7 bases and J dropped 3 bases, with 13 bases sitting between them. Germline-derived CDR1 and CDR2 are SNHLY and FYNNEI. CDR3 sequence (DNA): TGTGCCAGCAAACAGACTTATGTCTACGAGCAGTACTTC. Amino acids: CASKQTYVYEQYF.

This rearrangement joins TRBV27 to TRBJ2-7; possibly TRBD1 or TRBD2 for D (7 bases each). The V and J ends lost 6 bases and 3 bases respectively, with 12 bases between them. The germline gives CDR1 MNHEY, CDR2 SMNVEV (reference sequence). The CDR3 is 13 residues long. This chain's CDR3 is CASSRGGVYEQYF. The CDR3, as DNA: TGTGCCAGCAGCAGGGGGGGAGTCTACGAGCAGTACTTC.

This rearrangement joins TRBV6-5 to TRBJ2-3; tentatively, D is TRBD2 (5 bases). The CDR3 covers 14 residues. Germline lookup yields CDR1 MNHEY and CDR2 SVGAGI. With 7 bases removed from V and 2 bases from J, the gap between germline ends came to 13 bases. The CDR3 reads CASTAERFTDTQYF. CDR3 DNA: TGTGCCAGCACAGCGGAGCGATTCACAGATACGCAGTATTTT.

V usage is TRBV15 and J usage is TRBJ2-1, with TRBD2 identical over 8 bases. The CDR3 is made up of 17 amino acids. Trimming took 4 bases from V and 4 from J; bases not matched to a gene: 12. Germline CDR1 is LNHNV and CDR2 is YYDKDF (reference sequence). The CDR3 region is CATSKGRTSGGYNEQFF. CDR3 in DNA: TGTGCCACCAGCAAGGGCCGAACTAGCGGAGGTTACAATGAGCAGTTCTTC.

This rearrangement joins TRBV5-4 to TRBJ2-2, with 7 bases lining up with TRBD2. Looked up from germline, CDR1 is SGHNT and CDR2 is YYREEE (reference sequence). The CDR3 is 18 residues long. V dropped 0 bases and J dropped 4; count of bases not matched to a gene: 12. The CDR3 loop is CASSLGPQGGRSTGELFF. Written as DNA, the CDR3 is TGTGCCAGCAGCTTGGGCCCCCAGGGCGGGAGATCCACCGGGGAGCTGTTTTTT.

V and J are TRBV2 and TRBJ1-4, with D hard to call. The CDR3 has 14 residues. CDR1 is SNHLY, CDR2 FYNNEI, per germline. V was trimmed by 6 bases and J by 5 bases, leaving 13 bases between them. This CDR3 is CASRVHGINEKLFF. CDR3 bases: TGTGCCAGCAGGGTACACGGGATCAATGAAAAACTGTTTTTT.

On this clone itself: An end of the junction does not agree with germline; a read error may underlie this. V usage is TRBV6-5 and J usage is TRBJ2-2, with D maybe TRBD1 (6 bases). The length of the CDR3 is 13 residues. Germline V gene data show CDR1 as MNHEY and CDR2 as SVGAGI. CDR3 sequence: CASGYRVNGELFF. The CDR3 DNA sequence: TGTGCCAGCGGTTACAGGGTTAACGGGGAGCTGTTTTTT.

As regards this clone: This sample includes further DNA sequences coding for the same CDR3. The gene calls are TRBV30 and TRBJ2-7; the D is unclear. CDR1 and CDR2 (germline): GTSNPN, SVGIG (reference sequence). The CDR3 sequence is 11 residues long. Trimming removed 0 bases at V and 6 bases at J, with 6 bases between. The CDR3: CAWSVLLEQYF. The CDR3 DNA sequence: TGTGCCTGGAGTGTACTACTCGAGCAGTACTTC.